This TCR beta chain was sequenced for a study of T cells in narcolepsy (dated by TCRdb to 2016 to 2019). For the study in its entirety: Healthy control donors were enrolled in the study alongside patients who had narcolepsy type 1 or type 2 (NT1, NT2). The study used TCR Vbeta sequencing to track clonotypes in blood and CSF while looking for autoreactive T cells in narcolepsy patients that target self-antigens of hypocretin neurons (hypocretin, TRIB2). What the study reported, not specific to this receptor: According to the report, autoreactive clonotypes were detected serially in the blood of the same patients and of different patients, but not in healthy controls. In plots comparing CSF and blood CD4+ T cell clonotypes from the same patient, HCRT-specific and TRIB2-specific autoreactive clonotypes were highlighted. Some blood memory CD4+ repertoires from patients and controls contained no sequences matching autoreactive T cell clones. Numbers of sequenced blood memory CD4+ clonotypes were comparable, with averages of 38,000 to 40,000 in patients and approximately 33,000 in controls.

Note on this clone: The target of this receptor is not known. No quality values exist for individual bases; no much larger clone is one base distant.

The library was built by means of the immunoSEQ multiplex PCR assay. TCRdb's version of the immuneACCESS table is confined to in-frame rearrangements and falls short of the full clone set. An unresolved V gene accounts for under half of the shortfall where checked; the remainder is of unknown origin. This sample is represented by 30,000 to 40,000 clones; approximately 86% of them were singletons. The ten most abundant clones make up about 0.79% of the sample. For TCR Vbeta sequencing, memory CD4+ T cells were sorted ex vivo from the peripheral blood of narcolepsy patients and healthy controls. Ends trimmed: V by 6 bases, J by 7 bases; bases unmatched to a gene: 10. From the cysteine up to the phenylalanine, the CDR3 has a length of 15 residues. The only DNA kept is the CDR3, 45 bases in frame from the first base. The germline V gene provides CDR1 MDHEN and CDR2 SYDVKM.

The receptor was isolated from a human donor with narcolepsy. The sequenced material came from CD45RA- memory CD4+ T cells from PBMCs. The sample's cell subset or site label, decoded: memory T cells sorted ex vivo from peripheral blood. The sequence joins TRBV28 to TRBJ2-2, and 8 junctional nucleotides match TRBD1. This receptor has the CDR3 CASSPGQGLIGELFF. The DNA sequence is given as TGTGCCAGCAGCCCAGGACAGGGCTTGATCGGGGAGCTGTTTTTT.